This paragraph covers one T cell receptor (beta chain) sequence. This sample is part of a study of PD-1 blockade in classical Hodgkin lymphoma. Per germline, CDR1 MDHEN and CDR2 SYDVKM. There are 13 residues in the CDR3. Trimming removed 3 bases at V and 7 bases at J, with 10 bases between. Time point of the sample: cycle 4 day 1 (C4D1), after 6 weeks of nivolumab. Brentuximab vedotin exposure varied, and every patient relapsed after autologous stem cell transplantation. Profiling relied on immunoSEQ multiplex PCR, and the TCRdb table lists in-frame clones only, not all of them. The data show approximately 65,000 clones, with under 95% seen just once and around a tenth held by the top ten.

The sample here was peripheral blood mononuclear cells (PBMCs), taken before the fourth cycle of nivolumab. The genes are TRBV28 and TRBJ1-5; D is unresolved. The TCR comes from a human donor with classical Hodgkin lymphoma. The CDR3 region is CASSFLLAQPQHF. The CDR3 DNA follows: TGTGCCAGCAGTTTTCTGCTGGCCCAGCCCCAGCATTTT.